These T cell receptor beta chains were read from a single sample in a study of shared clonotypes between healthy human individuals. The method was immunoSEQ multiplex PCR; TCRdb's version includes in-frame clones alone and lacks a portion of them. This table holds a few million clones, 85% to 95% found once. Sequenced input: naive CD4+ T cells from PBMCs. These receptors came from a young man in good health. Some clones in this sample may be carry-over from other donors' samples. Both conserved end residues are part of each CDR3. D genes are given only for firm matches.

d_gene,j_gene,v_gene,CDR3nt,CDR3aa
TRBD1,TRBJ1-5,TRBV28,TGTGCCAGCAGTCCCCCCAGGGGGACCACCCAGCCCCAGCATTTT,CASSPPRGTTQPQHF
.,TRBJ1-4,TRBV25-1,TGTGCCAGCACCTTCGGAGGGTTAGAAAAACTGTTTTTT,CASTFGGLEKLFF
.,TRBJ1-2,TRBV5-1,TGCGCCAGCAGCCCCATGACAGAGAACTATGGCTACACCTTC,CASSPMTENYGYTF
TRBD2,TRBJ2-1,TRBV11-2,TGTGCCAGCAGCTATCTAGCGGGAAGCTACAATGAGCAGTTCTTC,CASSYLAGSYNEQFF
.,TRBJ2-1,TRBV7-7,TGTGCCAGCAGCCCCGGGAGCGGGTCCTACAATGAGCAGTTCTTC,CASSPGSGSYNEQFF
.,TRBJ2-2,TRBV11-2,TGTGCCAGCGGACTCGGGGCCTCGAACACCGGGGAGCTGTTTTTT,CASGLGASNTGELFF
TRBD1,TRBJ2-3,TRBV5-8,TGTGCCAGCAGCTCCGGGACAGGACGCACAGATACGCAGTATTTT,CASSSGTGRTDTQYF
.,TRBJ2-5,TRBV18,TGTGCCAGCTCACCATGGGCTGGGGAGACCCAGTACTTC,CASSPWAGETQYF
.,TRBJ1-1,TRBV9,TGTGCCAGCAGCACGGGGTGGAACACTGAAGCTTTCTTT,CASSTGWNTEAFF
.,TRBJ1-4,TRBV2,TGTGCCAGCAGTTTAGGGAGGTATGAAAAACTGTTTTTT,CASSLGRYEKLFF
.,TRBJ2-2,TRBV7-3,TGTGCCAGCAGCTTAACAGGGATTTGGGCACTAAAGCGAGGCACCGGGGAGCTGTTTTTT,CASSLTGIWALKRGTGELFF
TRBD1,TRBJ2-7,TRBV6-1,TGTGCCAGCAGTGAGCGGGACAGGGGTTTGCACGAGCAGTACTTC,CASSERDRGLHEQYF
.,TRBJ1-2,TRBV7-2,TGTGCCAGCAGCTTAGATGCAGGGTCATACGGCTACACCTTC,CASSLDAGSYGYTF
TRBD2,TRBJ2-5,TRBV7-9,TGTGCCAGCAGCCGAGGGACTAGCGGGAGTCGGAAAGAGACCCAGTACTTC,CASSRGTSGSRKETQYF
.,TRBJ2-6,TRBV5-1,TGCGCCAGCAGCCCTGAGACACTTGTCCAGAGCTCTGGGGCCAACGTCCTGACTTTC,CASSPETLVQSSGANVLTF
TRBD2,TRBJ2-1,TRBV5-1,TGCGCCAGCAGCTGGACTAGATACAATGAGCAGTTCTTC,CASSWTRYNEQFF
.,TRBJ2-7,TRBV6-1,TGTGCCAGCAGTGCGGGCTCCTACTACGAGCAGTACTTC,CASSAGSYYEQYF
TRBD1,TRBJ2-5,TRBV5-6,TGTGCCAGCAGCCTCCCGGGACAGGTCAACTACTTC,CASSLPGQVNYF
TRBD2,TRBJ2-1,TRBV7-2,TGTGCCAGCAGCTTAGGGCTAGCGGGAGGTACTGAGCAGTTCTTC,CASSLGLAGGTEQFF